This TCR beta chain was sequenced during a study of blood T cell repertoires in COVID-19. Germline values: CDR1 LNHNV, CDR2 YYDKDF (reference sequence). This CDR3 has 16 amino acids. V was cut by 3 bases and J by 3 bases, with 15 bases left in between. Some clones are missing from TCRdb's copy, which holds only in-frame ones; the method was immunoSEQ multiplex PCR. This table holds 65,000 to 70,000 clones, roughly 84% found once. The sequencing input was peripheral blood. The sequence derives from a man in his fifties or sixties with acute or convalescent COVID-19. J is TRBJ1-3 and V is TRBV15, with D tentatively TRBD1 (5 bases). CDR3 protein: CATSSTKSRVGNTIYF. The CDR3 DNA reads TGTGCCACCAGCAGCACTAAGTCCAGGGTTGGAAACACCATATATTTT.